Listed below are T cell receptor beta chains from one sample, sequenced in a study of blood T cell repertoires in COVID-19. This table comes from immunoSEQ multiplex PCR, and its TCRdb copy is limited to in-frame clones, with some not included. Among around 300,000 clones, 80% to 90% were seen once, and the ten largest hold more than 5%. Specimen: PBMCs or T cells enriched from blood (not recorded which). The origin of the receptors is a young man who had recovered from COVID-19. CDR3s leave out the opening cysteine and the closing phenylalanine or tryptophan. The order of the fields is J gene, CDR3 length, V gene, CDR3 protein.

J gene: TRBJ1-6; CDR3 length: 10; V gene: TRBV2; CDR3 protein: ASSEWSSPLH
J gene: TRBJ2-7; CDR3 length: 13; V gene: TRBV6-1; CDR3 protein: ASSDITGGPYEQY
J gene: TRBJ2-7; CDR3 length: 13; V gene: TRBV29-1; CDR3 protein: SVEGSDRSTYEQY
J gene: TRBJ1-2; CDR3 length: 13; V gene: TRBV30; CDR3 protein: AWSHGQGPLGGYT
J gene: TRBJ2-5; CDR3 length: 13; V gene: TRBV2; CDR3 protein: ASTPRGGGQETQY
J gene: TRBJ2-1; CDR3 length: 11; V gene: TRBV7-2; CDR3 protein: AGIKNPADEQF
J gene: TRBJ1-6; CDR3 length: 14; V gene: TRBV2; CDR3 protein: ASSMTGPGYNSPLH
J gene: TRBJ2-2; CDR3 length: 14; V gene: TRBV28; CDR3 protein: ASTSSATGALRELF
J gene: TRBJ2-7; CDR3 length: 11; V gene: TRBV5-1; CDR3 protein: ASSFSATYEQY
J gene: TRBJ2-7; CDR3 length: 14; V gene: TRBV5-1; CDR3 protein: ASSPESGGSYYEQY
J gene: TRBJ2-3; CDR3 length: 11; V gene: TRBV11-3; CDR3 protein: ASSPTGADTQY
J gene: TRBJ1-4; CDR3 length: 12; V gene: TRBV28; CDR3 protein: AGQPGTGNEKLF
J gene: TRBJ2-5; CDR3 length: 11; V gene: TRBV7-9; CDR3 protein: AGVAGDQETQY
J gene: TRBJ1-2; CDR3 length: 11; V gene: TRBV6-5; CDR3 protein: ATSPGGIYGYT
J gene: TRBJ1-5; CDR3 length: 16; V gene: TRBV5-8; CDR3 protein: ASSPRQGNTDSNQPQH
J gene: TRBJ1-1; CDR3 length: 11; V gene: TRBV6-5; CDR3 protein: ASSTPGLPKAF
J gene: TRBJ2-6; CDR3 length: 13; V gene: TRBV27; CDR3 protein: ASSPHGSGANVLT
J gene: TRBJ2-7; CDR3 length: 16; V gene: TRBV4-2; CDR3 protein: ASSLAPQASGGIYEQY
J gene: TRBJ2-5; CDR3 length: 11; V gene: TRBV19; CDR3 protein: ASSIGQEETQY
J gene: TRBJ2-5; CDR3 length: 12; V gene: TRBV28; CDR3 protein: ASGDPGLQETQY
J gene: TRBJ2-7; CDR3 length: 13; V gene: TRBV5-4; CDR3 protein: ASSLVIAGSNEQY
J gene: TRBJ1-5; CDR3 length: 14; V gene: TRBV6-1; CDR3 protein: ASSGQGPISNQPQH
J gene: TRBJ1-2; CDR3 length: 12; V gene: TRBV30; CDR3 protein: AWSLGRRYYGYT
J gene: TRBJ1-2; CDR3 length: 13; V gene: TRBV7-8; CDR3 protein: ASSFRLTGGYGYT
J gene: TRBJ1-2; CDR3 length: 11; V gene: TRBV2; CDR3 protein: ASSDRGGGGYT
J gene: TRBJ2-3; CDR3 length: 12; V gene: TRBV19; CDR3 protein: ASRRTGGTDTQY
J gene: TRBJ1-6; CDR3 length: 13; V gene: TRBV6-2/TRBV6-3; CDR3 protein: ASSYRGGYNSPLH
J gene: TRBJ1-1; CDR3 length: 11; V gene: TRBV19; CDR3 protein: ASTPPGTGEAF
J gene: TRBJ2-3; CDR3 length: 12; V gene: TRBV5-1; CDR3 protein: ASSSRQGTDTQY
J gene: TRBJ2-7; CDR3 length: 13; V gene: TRBV11-2; CDR3 protein: ASSLEPGQGYEQY
J gene: TRBJ2-7; CDR3 length: 9; V gene: TRBV29-1; CDR3 protein: SVNRGGEQY
J gene: TRBJ1-1; CDR3 length: 12; V gene: TRBV3-1/TRBV3-2; CDR3 protein: ASSLSGANTEAF
J gene: TRBJ2-3; CDR3 length: 10; V gene: TRBV28; CDR3 protein: ASSPGPYRGL
J gene: TRBJ2-3; CDR3 length: 16; V gene: TRBV13; CDR3 protein: ASSLGEWGLATSDTQY
J gene: TRBJ2-7; CDR3 length: 14; V gene: TRBV6-1; CDR3 protein: ASSEVGQGIMYEQY
J gene: TRBJ1-4; CDR3 length: 11; V gene: TRBV15; CDR3 protein: ATSIDSNEKLF
J gene: TRBJ1-2; CDR3 length: 14; V gene: TRBV9; CDR3 protein: ASSTTPEPDSYGYT
J gene: TRBJ1-1; CDR3 length: 13; V gene: TRBV3-1/TRBV3-2; CDR3 protein: ASSQGAGLNTEAF
J gene: TRBJ2-7; CDR3 length: 12; V gene: TRBV20-1; CDR3 protein: SASRTGESYEQY
J gene: TRBJ2-5; CDR3 length: 11; V gene: TRBV6-5; CDR3 protein: ASLRAGQETQY